Below, 14 T cell receptor beta chains from the same sample are listed, as sequenced in a study of T cells in Graves' hyperthyroidism and ophthalmopathy. It was RNA transcripts that yielded the amplified TCR beta CDR3 regions. The HTBI set primed first-round TCR CDR3 RT-PCR. Using its own MiXCR run on the multiplex PCR reads, TCRdb lists one record per CDR3 protein. Found here are 550,000 to 700,000 distinct CDR3 sequences, around 42% of them singletons; the top ten hold 15% to 20%. Input material: peripheral blood or thyroid tissue (not recorded which). Receptors originate from an adult woman with Graves' disease, either hyperthyroidism or ophthalmopathy (not recorded which).

On this clonotype itself: No conserved phenylalanine or tryptophan is present at the end of the CDR3, so a read error is the likely explanation. The chain couples TRBV5-1 to TRBJ1-1, with unresolved D. With 5 bases removed from V and 4 bases from J, the gap between germline ends came to 18 bases. The CDR3 covers 15 residues. CDR1 and CDR2 from the germline V gene are SGHRS and YFSETQ. The CDR3 DNA reads TGCGCCAGCAGATTGAGACTCAATTCCGGCACTGAAGCTTTCCTT. The encoded protein is CASRLRLNSGTEAFL.

There are many counts of this clonotype. V usage is TRBV6-1 and J usage is TRBJ1-5, with TRBD1 matching 11 bases. CDR3 size: 15 residues. Unmatched junction bases numbered 5, after V lost 4 bases and J lost 6 bases. CDR1 is MNHNS, CDR2 SASEGT, per germline. CDR3 sequence reads: CASSGGQGAFQPQHF. In DNA form, the CDR3 reads TGTGCCAGCAGTGGAGGACAGGGGGCCTTTCAGCCCCAGCATTTT.

Details on this clonotype: A much more abundant neighbour one base away suggests this may be a read error. V gene TRBV7-9 combines with J gene TRBJ1-1; unclear D gene. The CDR3 covers 14 residues. V lost 4 bases to trimming and J lost 1 base, with 10 bases between them. Per the germline V gene, CDR1 is SEHNR and CDR2 is FQNEAQ (reference sequence). The CDR3: CASSSIIANTEAFF. The CDR3 DNA follows: TGTGCCAGCAGCTCAATTATTGCGAACACTGAAGCTTTCTTT.

This clonotype came up a few times. V gene TRBV29-1 combines with J gene TRBJ1-2; no clear D. CDR3 length equals 12 residues. Per germline, CDR1 SQVTM and CDR2 ANQGSEA. Trimming cost V 4 bases and J 2 bases, with 8 bases left between them. Written as DNA, the CDR3 is TGCAGCGTTGTTGAAAGCAACTATGGCTACACCTTC. This sequence encodes CSVVESNYGYTF.

This sequence joins TRBV5-8 and TRBJ1-5; D unclear. Germline values: CDR1 SGHTS, CDR2 YDEGEE. CDR3 length: 12 residues. Trimming cost V 3 bases and J 10 bases, with 11 bases left between them. As DNA, the CDR3 is TGTGCCAGCAGCTACGCGGGAGGACCCCAGCATTTT. Residues: CASSYAGGPQHF.

This clonotype was recorded many times. The chain recombines TRBV19 with TRBJ2-5; 8 bases line up with TRBD2. The V gene end was trimmed by 5 bases and the J gene end by 5 bases; junction bases not matched to a gene: 4. The CDR3 runs 13 residues. Germline values: CDR1 LNHDA, CDR2 SQIVND (reference sequence). CDR3 residues: CASSWTSRETQYF. The CDR3 bases are TGTGCCAGTAGTTGGACTAGCCGGGAGACCCAGTACTTC.

V and J are TRBV2 and TRBJ2-7, with D unclear. Germline CDR1 SNHLY, CDR2 FYNNEI. The CDR3 runs 15 residues. Trimming stripped 5 bases from V and 6 bases from J, with 20 bases between. CDR3 in amino acids: CASSLSSPFVLEQYF. The CDR3 bases are TGTGCCAGCAGTTTATCCAGCCCCTTCGTACTCGAGCAGTACTTC.

This clonotype was seen many times. The chain carries TRBV29-1 and TRBJ1-2, with TRBD1 matching over 9 bases. The CDR3 loop spans 14 amino acids. With V trimmed by 7 bases and J by 8 bases, 14 bases remained unmatched. In germline, CDR1 is SQVTM, CDR2 ANQGSEA. CDR3: CSAESTQGARGYTF. The CDR3 region has the DNA TGCAGCGCCGAATCGACACAGGGGGCGAGGGGCTACACCTTC.

The gene calls are TRBV12-3 or TRBV12-4 and TRBJ2-2; 11 bases map to TRBD1. The trim removed 6 bases at V and 7 bases at J, leaving 16 bases unmatched. This CDR3 is 18 amino acids long. CDR3 sequence (DNA): TGTGCCAGCAGCTCGCACCCCGGGACAGGGGGGATGGACGGGGAGCTGTTTTTT. It is translated as CASSSHPGTGGMDGELFF.

This clonotype was found many times. The chain joins TRBV6-6 to TRBJ1-5; no firm D call. This CDR3 comprises 14 residues. Deletions cut 6 bases from V and 3 bases from J, with 12 bases between. Looked up from germline, CDR1 is MNHNY and CDR2 is SVGAGI (reference sequence). DNA of the CDR3: TGTGCCAGCAGGGGCGCAGGAAACAATCAGCCCCAGCATTTT. It codes for CASRGAGNNQPQHF.

The genes are TRBV10-3 and TRBJ2-5, with 7 bases matching TRBD1. V lost 7 bases to trimming and J lost 2 bases; unmatched junction nucleotides: 4. Germline-derived CDR1 and CDR2 are ENHRY and SYGVKD. This CDR3 is built from 13 residues. CDR3 region: CAIMPGGQETQYF. CDR3 DNA: TGTGCCATCATGCCAGGGGGACAAGAGACCCAGTACTTC.

This clonotype was found many times. The chain combines TRBV27 with TRBJ2-5; D tentatively reads TRBD1 or TRBD2 (5 bases each). Between the trimmed V and J ends, which lost 7 bases and 2 bases, there was a span of 11 bases. CDR1 and CDR2 from the germline V gene are MNHEY and SMNVEV (reference sequence). There are 13 residues in the CDR3. CDR3 nucleotide sequence: TGTGCCAGCAAGGGGACGGGGCAAGAGACCCAGTACTTC. Translated, it gives CASKGTGQETQYF.

This clonotype occurred once. This chain joins TRBV29-1 and TRBJ1-2; TRBD1 aligns across 8 bases. Germline CDR1 is SQVTM and CDR2 is ANQGSEA. This CDR3 has 13 residues. V lost 8 bases and J lost 3; bases outside the gene matches: 8. The CDR3 here is CSLWTGFDYGYTF. The CDR3 DNA reads TGCAGCCTTTGGACAGGGTTTGACTATGGCTACACCTTC. Looking up the rest from reference TRBV29-1 and TRBJ1-2 gives the full variable domain: SAVISQKPSRDICQRGTSLTIQCQVDSQVTMMFWYRQQPGQSLTLIATANQGSEATYESGFVIDKFPISRPNLTFSTLTVSNMSPEDSSIYLCSLWTGFDYGYTFGSGTRLTVV.

To note about this clonotype: The junction differs from germline at one of its ends, possibly a read error. J is TRBJ2-7 and V is TRBV7-3; 8 bases line up with TRBD2. This CDR3 has 12 residues. CDR1 and CDR2 from the germline V gene are SGHTA and FQGTGA. The CDR3 sequence is CASSPGGGELYF. DNA of the CDR3: TGTGCCAGCAGCCCCGGGGGGGGGGAGCTGTACTTC. The full variable domain, rest sourced from reference TRBV7-3 and TRBJ2-7, is GAGVSQTPSNKVTEKGKYVELRCDPISGHTALYWYRQSLGQGPEFLIYFQGTGAADDSGLPNDRFFAVRPEGSVSTLKIQRTERGDSAVYLCASSPGGGELYFGPGTRLTVT.